This T cell receptor (beta chain) originates from a study of T cell repertoires in cytomegalovirus infection. Looking at the study overall: CMV epitopes in the study were HLA-C-restricted (recently identified) and HLA-B-restricted (well studied). Public TCR beta signatures were indicative of both CMV infection and a matching HLA type.

TCRdb reprocessed the reads via MiXCR and lists one record per CDR3 protein. The sample records around 300,000 distinct CDR3 sequences, around a quarter being singletons. Study conclusions and caveats: CMV-specific TCR beta clonotypes restricted by HLA-C dominated the ex vivo response.

There are many counts of this clonotype. The antigen is undetermined. J was trimmed by 1 base and V by 6 bases; bases with no gene match: 1. CDR1 is SGHTA and CDR2 is FQGNSA in the germline V gene. The CDR3 runs to 14 residues. This clonotype was sampled from a human donor in good health (CMV status not recorded). Some clones in this sample may be carry-over from other donors' samples. The sample was cultured PBMCs, taken from culture after CMV antigen stimulation. The chain uses TRBV7-2 and TRBJ1-1; 11 nucleotides match TRBD1. This chain's CDR3 is CASRGTGGNTEAFF. In nucleotides, the CDR3 is TGTGCCAGCAGAGGGACAGGGGGGAACACTGAAGCTTTCTTT. The variable domain in full, completed from reference TRBV7-2 and TRBJ1-1, reads GAGVSQSPSNKVTEKGKDVELRCDPISGHTALYWYRQSLGQGLEFLIYFQGNSAPDKSGLPSDRFSAERTGGSVSTLTIQRTQQEDSAVYLCASRGTGGNTEAFFGQGTRLTVV.